The 13 T cell receptor beta chains presented below share a single source sample, sequenced in a study of shared clonotypes between healthy human individuals. This table comes from immunoSEQ multiplex PCR, and its TCRdb copy is limited to in-frame clones, with some not included. The table has approximately 88,000 clones, 60% to 70% seen once. The specimen sequenced was memory CD8+ T cells sorted from blood. Subset meaning: CD45RO+ cells pooled with CCR7-negative TemRA cells. The receptor source for this set is a man between 25 and 39 years old in good health.

This chain connects TRBV7-2 to TRBJ2-7; TRBD2 matches 8 bases. This CDR3 spans 16 amino acids. V lost 3 bases and J lost 0; bases outside the gene matches: 7. Germline V gene lookup returns CDR1 SGHTA and CDR2 FQGNSA. Here the CDR3 reads CASSLALAVISYEQYF. The CDR3 DNA sequence: TGTGCCAGCAGCTTGGCACTAGCGGTCATCTCCTACGAGCAGTACTTC.

V gene TRBV4-1 combines with J gene TRBJ2-7; 8 positions agree with TRBD1. J lost 4 bases, V lost 3 bases, and 8 bases had no gene match. Looked up from germline, CDR1 is MGHRA and CDR2 is YSYEKL. The CDR3 sequence is 15 residues long. This chain's CDR3 is CASSQGSGGGYEQYF. CDR3 sequence (DNA): TGCGCCAGCAGCCAGGGCTCAGGGGGCGGTTACGAGCAGTACTTC.

The genes are TRBV4-3 and TRBJ1-4; 7 bases map to TRBD1. CDR1 is LGHNA, CDR2 YSLEER, per germline. The junction had 15 bases not matched to a gene; V was cut back by 0 bases and J by 8 bases. The CDR3 consists of 18 residues. The CDR3 region is CASSQEHTYRGVHEKLFF. In nucleotides, the CDR3 is TGCGCCAGCAGCCAAGAGCACACGTACAGGGGTGTTCACGAAAAACTGTTTTTT.

This clone was recorded a few times. The chain is built from TRBV11-3 and TRBJ1-3; D is unclear. Trimming took 8 bases from V and 0 from J, leaving 11 bases between them. The CDR3 totals 14 residues. The germline gives CDR1 SGHNT, CDR2 YENEEA. The CDR3 DNA sequence: TGTGCCAGCTCGGGCACAAACTCTGGAAACACCATATATTTT. This codes for CASSGTNSGNTIYF.

This clone showed up many times. The chain is built from TRBV6-1 and TRBJ2-3, with 7 bases matching TRBD1. Germline CDR1 is MNHNS and CDR2 is SASEGT. The CDR3 has 13 residues. The J segment lost 3 bases and the V segment lost 6 bases, leaving 3 bases of the junction unmatched. The CDR3 loop is CASSQGETDTQYF. The CDR3 DNA sequence: TGTGCCAGCAGCCAGGGGGAGACAGATACGCAGTATTTT.

The rearrangement links TRBV6-9 to TRBJ2-7; D is possibly TRBD2 (6 bases). The CDR3 has 16 residues. Germline values: CDR1 MNHGY, CDR2 SVAAGI. V dropped 5 bases and J dropped 6 bases, with 23 bases sitting between them. The DNA for the CDR3 is TGTGCCAGCAGTCCTAACTCGGGGGACCCGGGGGTCGAGCAGTACTTC. Translating it yields CASSPNSGDPGVEQYF.

This sequence joins TRBV2 and TRBJ1-2; D uncertain. Germline V gene data show CDR1 as SNHLY and CDR2 as FYNNEI. Trimming removed 6 bases from V and 8 bases from J, with 13 bases in between. The CDR3 consists of 12 residues. DNA of the CDR3: TGTGCCAGCAGGGAGGGATTAAGCGGCTACACCTTC. It translates to CASREGLSGYTF. Full variable domain (remainder filled in from reference TRBV2 and TRBJ1-2): EPEVTQTPSHQVTQMGQEVILRCVPISNHLYFYWYRQILGQKVEFLVSFYNNEISEKSEIFDDQFSVERPDGSNFTLKIRSTKLEDSAMYFCASREGLSGYTFGSGTRLTVV.

The chain links TRBV5-8 to TRBJ2-3, with D unclear. Looked up from germline, CDR1 is SGHTS and CDR2 is YDEGEE. V lost 4 bases and J lost 14, with 17 bases in between. This CDR3 spans 12 amino acids. CDR3 sequence reads: CASSPTPPQWYF. As DNA, the CDR3 is TGTGCCAGCAGCCCCACCCCCCCACAGTGGTATTTT.

This chain joins TRBV29-1 and TRBJ2-1; the match to TRBD2 covers 12 bases. The V gene's germline CDR1 is SQVTM and CDR2 ANQGSEA. The CDR3 covers 16 residues. The V and J ends lost 1 base and 1 base, in that order; junction bases with no gene match: 2. The CDR3 nucleotides are TGCAGCGTTGAAGGACTAGCGGGAGAGTCCTACAATGAGCAGTTCTTC. It encodes CSVEGLAGESYNEQFF.

The chain has TRBV11-1 and TRBJ2-7; tentatively, D is TRBD1 (6 bases). V dropped 3 bases and J dropped 2 bases, with 11 bases sitting between them. The CDR3 length is 14 residues. Germline-derived CDR1 and CDR2 are SGHAT and FQDESV (reference sequence). CDR3 loop: CASSFGTSAYEQYF. The CDR3 DNA follows: TGTGCCAGCAGCTTTGGGACATCCGCCTACGAGCAGTACTTC.

J is TRBJ1-3 and V is TRBV5-5, with TRBD1 matching over 9 bases. With V trimmed by 5 bases and J by 3 bases, 6 bases remained unmatched. This CDR3 is 15 amino acids long. CDR1 is SGHKS, CDR2 YYEKEE, per germline (reference sequence). DNA of the CDR3: TGTGCCAGCAGGAATGTGGACAGGGGTGGAAACACCATATATTTT. This translates into CASRNVDRGGNTIYF.

The chain carries TRBV2 and TRBJ2-1; TRBD2 agrees at 9 bases. The germline CDR1 and CDR2 sequences are SNHLY and FYNNEI. V trimming: 7 bases; J trimming: 7 bases; junction bases outside the gene matches: 8. This CDR3 contains 14 residues. For the CDR3, the DNA is TGTGCCAGCATAGGACTAGCGTCCATTAATGAGCAGTTCTTC. This encodes CASIGLASINEQFF.

The chain combines TRBV6-1 with TRBJ2-5; the match to TRBD1 covers 8 bases. The CDR3 extends over 16 amino acids. Germline V gene data show CDR1 as MNHNS and CDR2 as SASEGT. The V gene end was trimmed by 2 bases and the J gene end by 1 base; junction bases not matched to a gene: 6. The CDR3 DNA reads TGTGCCAGCAGTGAACAGGGGGCGTCTGTCCAAGAGACCCAGTACTTC. This codes for CASSEQGASVQETQYF.